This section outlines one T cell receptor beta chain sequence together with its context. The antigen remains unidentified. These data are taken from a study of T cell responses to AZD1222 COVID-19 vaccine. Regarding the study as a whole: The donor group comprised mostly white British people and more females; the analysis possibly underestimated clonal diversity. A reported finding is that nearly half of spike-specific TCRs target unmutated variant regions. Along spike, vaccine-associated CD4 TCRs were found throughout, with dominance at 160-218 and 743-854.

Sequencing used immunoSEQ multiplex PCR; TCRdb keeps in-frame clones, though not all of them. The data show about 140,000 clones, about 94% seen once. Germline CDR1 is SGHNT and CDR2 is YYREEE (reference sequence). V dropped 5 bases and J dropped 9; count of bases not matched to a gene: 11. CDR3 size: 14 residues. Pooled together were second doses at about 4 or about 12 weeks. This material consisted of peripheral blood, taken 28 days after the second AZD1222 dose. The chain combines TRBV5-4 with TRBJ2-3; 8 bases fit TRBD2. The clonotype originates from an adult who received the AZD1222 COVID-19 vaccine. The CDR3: CASSPPGGLETQYF. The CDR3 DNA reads TGTGCCAGCAGTCCCCCCGGGGGACTAGAGACGCAGTATTTT.